The 18 T cell receptor beta chains reported below all come from one sample, sequenced in a study of cytomegalovirus exposure and HLA in healthy donors. In the PCR, 60 Vbeta and 13 Jbeta primers were used. The repertoire was sequenced with immunoSEQ multiplex PCR; TCRdb's copy has only in-frame clones and lacks some. The repertoire holds around 110,000 clones, about 64% seen once, with 2.8% in the top ten. The sequenced sample was PBMCs. These receptors all stem from a female donor in good health and CMV-seronegative.

The V call is TRBV4-2, the J call TRBJ1-2, with D possibly matching TRBD1 (6 bases). V shed 1 base and J shed 3 bases, with 15 bases lying between them. The germline CDR1 and CDR2 sequences are LGHNA and YNFKEQ. The CDR3 spans 16 residues. CDR3 coding DNA: TGTGCCAGCAGCCAAGCGACAGGACGTGGAGACTATGGCTACACCTTC. This sequence encodes CASSQATGRGDYGYTF.

The rearrangement joins TRBV29-1 to TRBJ2-7, with 7 bases aligning to TRBD2. V was clipped by 6 bases and J by 7 bases; unmatched bases: 6. The CDR3 extends over 11 amino acids. The germline gives CDR1 SQVTM, CDR2 ANQGSEA. CDR3 amino acids: CSVAREAEQYF. CDR3 DNA: TGCAGCGTCGCCCGGGAGGCAGAGCAGTACTTC.

This clone was found a few times. The gene calls are TRBV11-3 and TRBJ2-1; the match to TRBD2 covers 11 bases. CDR1 is SGHNT, CDR2 YENEEA, per germline. CDR3 length: 19 amino acids. The V and J ends lost 1 base and 8 bases, in that order; junction bases with no gene match: 16. The CDR3: CASSLGQPMGTSGTDEQFF. CDR3 DNA sequence: TGTGCCAGCAGCTTAGGGCAGCCGATGGGGACTAGCGGTACCGATGAGCAGTTCTTC. Supplemented by reference TRBV11-3 and TRBJ2-1, the full variable domain reads EAGVVQSPRYKIIEKKQPVAFWCNPISGHNTLYWYLQNLGQGPELLIRYENEEAVDDSQLPKDRFSAERLKGVDSTLKIQPAELGDSAVYLCASSLGQPMGTSGTDEQFFGPGTRLTVL.

The gene calls are TRBV28 and TRBJ1-1, with D perhaps TRBD1 (5 bases). There are 14 residues in the CDR3. Trimming cost V 6 bases and J 4 bases, with 15 bases left between them. Germline-derived CDR1 and CDR2 are MDHEN and SYDVKM. The CDR3 bases are TGTGCCAGCAGCCCTACAGGTCTACGCACTGAAGCTTTCTTT. As protein: CASSPTGLRTEAFF.

V is TRBV10-3 and J is TRBJ2-7, with TRBD2 as a possible D gene (6 bases). Between the trimmed V and J ends, which lost 7 bases and 3 bases, there was a span of 19 bases. Per the germline V gene, CDR1 is ENHRY and CDR2 is SYGVKD. This CDR3 has 15 residues. The CDR3 nucleotides read TGTGCCATCAAGGAGGGGTGGGACTTGTACTACGAGCAGTACTTC. This translates into CAIKEGWDLYYEQYF.

The chain is built from TRBV5-1 and TRBJ2-3; D is possibly TRBD1 (6 bases). There are 13 residues in the CDR3. V lost 4 bases and J lost 6, with 12 bases in between. CDR1 is SGHRS and CDR2 is YFSETQ in the germline V gene. CDR3 DNA sequence: TGCGCCAGCAGCCCGGCGACAGGTGATACGCAGTATTTT. Its protein is CASSPATGDTQYF.

V and J are TRBV5-5 and TRBJ1-5; D is uncertain. The V end was cut by 1 base, the J end by 7 bases, with 12 bases between. CDR1 is SGHKS, CDR2 YYEKEE, per germline (reference sequence). This CDR3 is built from 14 residues. CDR3 DNA sequence: TGTGCCAGCAGCTTGAGTCAGGTTGAACAGCCCCAGCATTTT. Translation: CASSLSQVEQPQHF.

V and J are TRBV4-1 and TRBJ2-7; D possibly corresponds to TRBD2 (6 bases). The ends were cut back, 1 base at V and 3 bases at J, with 10 bases in the middle. This CDR3 comprises 14 residues. CDR1 is MGHRA, CDR2 YSYEKL, per germline. DNA for the CDR3: TGCGCCAGCAGCCAAGGACTAGAAAGCTACGAGCAGTACTTC. Protein sequence: CASSQGLESYEQYF.

This clone is judged large (0.1 to 1%). V and J are TRBV5-5 and TRBJ1-3; a weak D match, TRBD1 (6 bases). This CDR3 has 14 amino acids. With 2 bases removed from V and 0 bases from J, the gap between germline ends came to 6 bases. The germline CDR1 and CDR2 sequences are SGHKS and YYEKEE (reference sequence). The CDR3 bases are TGTGCCAGCAGCTTACAGGGCTCTGGAAACACCATATATTTT. Residues: CASSLQGSGNTIYF.

This chain uses TRBV6-5 with TRBJ2-1, with TRBD2 as a possible D gene (6 bases). V was trimmed by 2 bases and J by 8 bases, leaving 16 bases between them. CDR1 is MNHEY, CDR2 SVGAGI, per germline. The CDR3 runs to 15 residues. The CDR3 reads CASSYGGLGVDEQFF. In DNA form, the CDR3 reads TGTGCCAGCAGTTACGGGGGACTCGGGGTCGATGAGCAGTTCTTC.

This chain uses TRBV30 with TRBJ2-7, with D possibly being TRBD2 (7 bases). Germline values: CDR1 GTSNPN, CDR2 SVGIG (reference sequence). The CDR3 runs 15 residues. The ends were cut back, 0 bases at V and 2 bases at J, with 14 bases in the middle. This chain's CDR3 is CAWSVEGGGTYEQYF. CDR3 sequence (DNA): TGTGCCTGGAGTGTAGAGGGAGGGGGGACCTACGAGCAGTACTTC.

This chain uses TRBV7-9 with TRBJ2-1; 14 bases line up with TRBD2. After removal of 5 bases from V and 9 bases from J, the junction contained 15 bases not matched to a gene. The CDR3 is 18 amino acids. Germline CDR1 reads SEHNR; CDR2 reads FQNEAQ (reference sequence). CDR3 sequence (DNA): TGTGCCAGCAGCACATCTGGGACTAGCGGGAGAAGGAGGGGTGAGCAGTTCTTC. This gives the protein CASSTSGTSGRRRGEQFF.

The chain uses TRBV7-3 and TRBJ2-7, with TRBD2 identical over 10 bases. CDR1 and CDR2 (germline): SGHTA, FQGTGA. The CDR3 spans 14 residues. Trimming at V came to 11 bases and at J to 7 bases, leaving 14 bases not matched to a gene. The CDR3 DNA follows: TGTGCCCCGTCGAGGCTAGCGGGAGATTGGGAGCAGTACTTC. Translating it yields CAPSRLAGDWEQYF.

CDR3 bases: TGTGCCAGCAGCCCCCAACTAGACACGGCAGCTTTCTTT. Residues: CASSPQLDTAAFF. The rearrangement joins TRBV7-2 to TRBJ1-1, with D unresolved. CDR1 and CDR2 from the germline V gene are SGHTA and FQGNSA. The CDR3 covers 13 residues. V lost 5 bases, J lost 10 bases, and 17 bases lay in between.

The chain employs TRBV19 and TRBJ1-1; a weak D match, TRBD1 (5 bases). V was pared by 1 base and J by 1 base, with 10 bases between. Per germline, CDR1 LNHDA and CDR2 SQIVND (reference sequence). The CDR3 loop spans 15 amino acids. Here the CDR3 DNA reads TGTGCCAGTAGTATAGGATGGGGGGGGAACACTGAAGCTTTCTTT. This sequence encodes CASSIGWGGNTEAFF.

The chain recombines TRBV5-1 with TRBJ1-1; TRBD1 is a possible D gene (6 bases). From germline, CDR1 is SGHRS and CDR2 YFSETQ. The CDR3 spans 13 residues. The V end was cut by 5 bases, the J end by 0 bases, with 8 bases between. The CDR3 protein is CASRTGVNTEAFF. CDR3 bases: TGCGCCAGCAGGACAGGAGTGAACACTGAAGCTTTCTTT.

The CDR3: CASSAVQREYSTDTQYF. CDR3 coding DNA: TGCGCCAGCAGTGCAGTGCAGCGGGAGTATAGCACAGATACGCAGTATTTT. The chain is built from TRBV10-2 and TRBJ2-3; 8 bases fit TRBD2. Germline V lookup: CDR1 WSHSY, CDR2 SAAADI. With V trimmed by 4 bases and J by 0 bases, 9 bases remained unmatched. The CDR3 runs 17 residues.

By sample fraction, this clone is large. The V gene is TRBV6-1, the J gene TRBJ2-7, with 9 bases that match TRBD1. With 6 bases clipped from V and 1 base from J, the junction kept 4 bases outside the gene matches. The CDR3 runs 14 residues. The V gene's germline CDR1 is MNHNS and CDR2 SASEGT. The CDR3 DNA reads TGTGCCAGCAGCCGGACAGGGGAGTCCTACGAGCAGTACTTC. As protein: CASSRTGESYEQYF.